This T cell receptor beta chain was sequenced during a study of shared clonotypes between healthy human individuals. Only in-frame clones appear in the TCRdb table, and some are missing; sequencing was by immunoSEQ multiplex PCR. This repertoire shows more than 2,000,000 clones, 93% found once; its top ten account for 0.39%. The TCR comes from a man younger than 35 in good health. Some clones in this sample may be carry-over from other donors' samples. Sequences were obtained from naive CD4+ T cells from PBMCs. Indicated subset: CD45RA+ positively selected.

In DNA, the CDR3 is TGTGCCAGCAGTGGAACTGCACTAGCCAAAAACATTCAGTACTTC. Encoded protein: CASSGTALAKNIQYF. This chain joins TRBV6-5 and TRBJ2-4; D gene uncertain. V was pared by 5 bases and J by 0 bases, with 11 bases between. The CDR3 runs to 15 residues. Germline V CDR1 and CDR2: MNHEY, SVGAGI.